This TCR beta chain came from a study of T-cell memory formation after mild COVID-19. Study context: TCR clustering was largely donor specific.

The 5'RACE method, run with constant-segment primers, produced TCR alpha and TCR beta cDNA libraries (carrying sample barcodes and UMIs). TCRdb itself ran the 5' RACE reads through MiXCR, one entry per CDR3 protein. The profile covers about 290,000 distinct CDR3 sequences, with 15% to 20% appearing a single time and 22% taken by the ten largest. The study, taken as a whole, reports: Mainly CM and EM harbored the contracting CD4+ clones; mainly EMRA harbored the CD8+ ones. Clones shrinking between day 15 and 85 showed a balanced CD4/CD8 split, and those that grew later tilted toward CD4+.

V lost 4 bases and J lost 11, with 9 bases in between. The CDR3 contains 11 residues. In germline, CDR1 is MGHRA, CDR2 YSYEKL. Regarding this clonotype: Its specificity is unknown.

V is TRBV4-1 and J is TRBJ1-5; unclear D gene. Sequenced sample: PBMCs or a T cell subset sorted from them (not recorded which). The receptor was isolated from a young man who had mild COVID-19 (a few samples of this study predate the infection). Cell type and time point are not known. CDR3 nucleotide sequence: TGCGCCAGCAGCCTTCGAGGGACCCAGCATTTT. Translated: CASSLRGTQHF.